This TCR beta chain was captured in a study of T cell changes during pregnancy in multiple sclerosis (dated by TCRdb to about 2019). Describing the broader study: The study looked at changes in the T cell repertoire across pregnancy in women with multiple sclerosis.

About this clone itself: Its antigen remains unidentified. One base away there is no much larger clone; base qualities are not given.

Library method: the immunoSEQ multiplex PCR assay. TCRdb obtained this table from immuneACCESS and retained in-frame rearrangements with V and J assigned. These tables miss some clones; where compared with another copy, unresolved V genes account for less than half of the shortfall, and the remainder is unexplained. The sample table records around 110,000 clones; about 90% of these occur just once. Of the sample, approximately 1.5% is held by the ten largest clones. From the cysteine up to the phenylalanine, the CDR3 has a length of 17 residues. CDR3 DNA is the only sequence kept; it has 51 bases, read in frame from the first base. CDR1 is given as SGHVS and CDR2 as FQNEAQ, both from the germline V gene. The germline V end is reduced by 5 bases and the J end by 8 bases; junction bases left unmatched: 13.

This TCR was recovered from a female donor with multiple sclerosis, enrolled in a pregnancy study. The sample was peripheral blood, taken before pregnancy. The rearrangement combines TRBV7-8 with TRBJ2-1; TRBD2 matches 12 bases in the middle. The base sequence is TGTGCCAGCAGCCTGCGACTAGCGGGAGTGGTAACCGATGAGCAGTTCTTC. Its protein is CASSLRLAGVVTDEQFF. With the rest looked up from the reference TRBV7-8 and TRBJ2-1 genes rather than sequenced, the full variable domain is GAGVSQSPRYKVAKRGQDVALRCDPISGHVSLFWYQQALGQGPEFLTYFQNEAQLDKSGLPSDRFFAERPEGSVSTLKIQRTQQEDSAVYLCASSLRLAGVVTDEQFFGPGTRLTVL.